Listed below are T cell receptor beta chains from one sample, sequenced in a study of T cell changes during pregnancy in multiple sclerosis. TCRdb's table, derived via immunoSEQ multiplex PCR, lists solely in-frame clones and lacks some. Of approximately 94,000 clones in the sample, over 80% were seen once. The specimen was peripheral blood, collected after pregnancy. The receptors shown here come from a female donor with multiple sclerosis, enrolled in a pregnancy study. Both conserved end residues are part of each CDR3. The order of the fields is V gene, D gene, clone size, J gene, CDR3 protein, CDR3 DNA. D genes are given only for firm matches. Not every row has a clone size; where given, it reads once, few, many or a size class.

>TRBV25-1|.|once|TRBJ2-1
CASSDSELPYNEQFF
TGTGCCAGCAGTGATTCGGAGCTCCCCTACAATGAGCAGTTCTTC
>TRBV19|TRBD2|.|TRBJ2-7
CASGLANEQYF
TGTGCCAGTGGACTAGCGAACGAGCAGTACTTC
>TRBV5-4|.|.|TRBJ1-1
CASSLWSGDTEAFF
TGTGCCAGCAGCTTGTGGTCGGGGGACACTGAAGCTTTCTTT
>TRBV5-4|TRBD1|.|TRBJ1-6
CASSSTGQGNSPLHF
TGTGCCAGCAGCTCTACGGGACAGGGGAATTCACCCCTCCACTTT
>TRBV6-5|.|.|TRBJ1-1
CASRGAGSGDTEAFF
TGTGCCAGCAGGGGGGCAGGGAGTGGTGACACTGAAGCTTTCTTT
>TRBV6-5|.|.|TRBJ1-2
CATIPGGLNYGYTF
TGTGCCACTATTCCGGGGGGCTTAAACTATGGCTACACCTTC
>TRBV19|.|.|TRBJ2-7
CASSDRRGYEQYF
TGTGCCAGTAGTGACCGCAGGGGCTACGAGCAGTACTTC
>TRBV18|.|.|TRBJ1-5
CASSPPGHGNQPQHF
TGTGCCAGCTCACCACCGGGACACGGCAATCAGCCCCAGCATTTT
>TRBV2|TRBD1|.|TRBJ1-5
CASRTGYSNQPQHF
TGTGCCAGTAGGACAGGTTATAGCAATCAGCCCCAGCATTTT
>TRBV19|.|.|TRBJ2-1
CASSIDGGEQFF
TGTGCCAGTAGTATCGATGGAGGTGAGCAGTTCTTC
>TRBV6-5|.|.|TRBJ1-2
CASSYSSRVGGYTF
TGTGCCAGCAGTTACTCGTCCAGAGTCGGGGGCTACACCTTC
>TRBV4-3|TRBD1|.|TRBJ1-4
CASSLQGAPTNEKLFF
TGCGCCAGCAGCCTTCAGGGGGCCCCAACTAATGAAAAACTGTTTTTT
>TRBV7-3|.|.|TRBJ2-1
CASGIRGSGEQFF
TGTGCCAGCGGCATCAGGGGCTCGGGTGAGCAGTTCTTC
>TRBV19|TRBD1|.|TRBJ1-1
CASSPQSGGFPEAFF
TGTGCCAGTAGTCCCCAATCAGGGGGCTTCCCTGAAGCTTTCTTT
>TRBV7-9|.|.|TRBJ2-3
CASSWIADSTDTQYF
TGTGCCAGCAGCTGGATAGCGGATAGCACAGATACGCAGTATTTT
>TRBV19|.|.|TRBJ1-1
CASSIPVGGNTEAFF
TGTGCCAGTAGTATCCCGGTAGGGGGGAACACTGAAGCTTTCTTT
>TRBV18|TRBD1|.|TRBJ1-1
CASSPPVGGEDTEAFF
TGTGCCAGCTCACCACCGGTAGGGGGCGAGGACACTGAAGCTTTCTTT
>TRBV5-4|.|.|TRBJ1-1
CASSLAAATANTEAFF
TGTGCCAGCAGCTTGGCCGCCGCTACTGCGAACACTGAAGCTTTCTTT
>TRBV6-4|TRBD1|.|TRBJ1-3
CASSWDRPYGTIYF
TGTGCCAGCAGCTGGGACAGGCCATATGGCACCATATATTTT
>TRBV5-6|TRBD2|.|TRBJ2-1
CASSFRLAGVNEQFF
TGTGCCAGCAGCTTCCGACTAGCGGGAGTAAATGAGCAGTTCTTC
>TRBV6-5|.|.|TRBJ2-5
CASSFFLEGETQYF
TGTGCCAGCAGTTTTTTCCTCGAGGGCGAGACCCAGTACTTC
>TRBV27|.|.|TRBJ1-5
CASRRGAGDRQPQHF
TGTGCCAGCAGGAGAGGGGCAGGGGATCGCCAGCCCCAGCATTTT
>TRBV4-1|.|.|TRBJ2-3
CASSQDGGRGTDTQYF
TGCGCCAGCAGCCAAGATGGGGGGAGGGGGACAGATACGCAGTATTTT
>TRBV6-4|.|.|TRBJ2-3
CASSDLLGSDTQYF
TGTGCCAGCAGTGACCTACTAGGATCAGATACGCAGTATTTT
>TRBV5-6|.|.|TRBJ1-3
CASSQQGRHSGNTIYF
TGTGCCAGCAGCCAACAGGGACGGCACTCTGGAAACACCATATATTTT
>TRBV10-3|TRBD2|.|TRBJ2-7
CAISESGTSGTYEQYF
TGTGCCATCAGTGAGTCAGGGACTAGCGGAACCTACGAGCAGTACTTC
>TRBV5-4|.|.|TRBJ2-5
CASSLGPSGETQYF
TGTGCCAGCAGCCTGGGGCCAAGCGGGGAGACCCAGTACTTC
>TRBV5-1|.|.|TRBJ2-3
CASSLAAGTDTQYF
TGCGCCAGCAGCTTGGCCGCAGGGACAGATACGCAGTATTTT
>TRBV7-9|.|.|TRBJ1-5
CASSLTGYNQPQHF
TGTGCCAGCAGCTTGACGGGATACAATCAGCCCCAGCATTTT
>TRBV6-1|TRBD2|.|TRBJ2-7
CASSDPSGGRDEQYF
TGTGCCAGCAGTGACCCATCTGGAGGGAGGGACGAGCAGTACTTC
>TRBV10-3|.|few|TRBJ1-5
CAISERGQPQHF
TGTGCCATCAGTGAACGAGGGCAGCCCCAGCATTTT
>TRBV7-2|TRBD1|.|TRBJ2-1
CASLGTGSNEQFF
TGTGCCAGCCTCGGGACAGGGAGCAATGAGCAGTTCTTC
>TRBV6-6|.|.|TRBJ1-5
CASSYSLGPLNQPQHF
TGTGCCAGCAGTTACTCTCTGGGCCCTCTCAATCAGCCCCAGCATTTT
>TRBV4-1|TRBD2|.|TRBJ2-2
CASTSGGNTGELFF
TGCGCCAGCACATCGGGGGGGAACACCGGGGAGCTGTTTTTT
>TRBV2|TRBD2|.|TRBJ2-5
CASSPFRGRASLTQYF
TGTGCCAGCAGTCCCTTTCGCGGGAGGGCCTCCTTGACCCAGTACTTC
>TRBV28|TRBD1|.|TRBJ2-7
CATLFRDRGRGSYEQYF
TGTGCCACCCTTTTTAGGGACAGGGGGCGAGGATCCTACGAGCAGTACTTC
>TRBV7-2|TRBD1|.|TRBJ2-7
CASSGDSGYEQYF
TGTGCCAGCAGCGGGGACAGTGGCTACGAGCAGTACTTC
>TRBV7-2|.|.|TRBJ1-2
CASSARINSPNYGYTF
TGTGCCAGCAGCGCCAGAATAAACAGCCCCAACTATGGCTACACCTTC
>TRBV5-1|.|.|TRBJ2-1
CASKGSAGEQFF
TGCGCCAGCAAGGGGTCGGCAGGTGAGCAGTTCTTC
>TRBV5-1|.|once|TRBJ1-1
CASSLTGTGAFF
TGCGCCAGCAGCTTGACCGGGACTGGAGCTTTCTTT
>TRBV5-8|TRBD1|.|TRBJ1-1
CASSSRKPGQGFFRAFF
TGTGCCAGCAGCTCTAGGAAACCGGGACAGGGTTTTTTCAGAGCTTTCTTT
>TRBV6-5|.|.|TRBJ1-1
CASSPRQFMNTEAFF
TGTGCCAGCAGTCCCCGACAGTTTATGAACACTGAAGCTTTCTTT
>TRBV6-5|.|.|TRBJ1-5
CASSAGNNQPQHF
TGTGCCAGCAGTGCAGGGAACAATCAGCCCCAGCATTTT
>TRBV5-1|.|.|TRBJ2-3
CASSRRGDTQYF
TGCGCCAGCAGCCGGAGAGGAGATACGCAGTATTTT
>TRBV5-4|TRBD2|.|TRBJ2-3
CASSLVASGGPGRGTQYF
TGTGCCAGCAGCTTGGTGGCTAGCGGGGGGCCGGGCCGGGGGACGCAGTATTTT
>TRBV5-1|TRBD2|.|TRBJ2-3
CASSSKGGPDTQYF
TGCGCCAGCAGCTCAAAGGGAGGGCCAGATACGCAGTATTTT
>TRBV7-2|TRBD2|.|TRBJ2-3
CASSLYVREGGNTQYF
TGTGCCAGCAGCTTATATGTCCGGGAGGGCGGGAATACGCAGTATTTT
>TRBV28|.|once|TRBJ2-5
CASSSFYDIRGQYF
TGTGCCAGCAGTTCCTTCTACGATATCAGGGGCCAGTACTTC
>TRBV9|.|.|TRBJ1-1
CASSAGGAKPNTEAFF
TGTGCCAGCAGCGCGGGGGGGGCTAAACCGAACACTGAAGCTTTCTTT
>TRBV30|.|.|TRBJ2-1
CAWGTSKVQFF
TGTGCCTGGGGGACTTCCAAGGTGCAGTTCTTC
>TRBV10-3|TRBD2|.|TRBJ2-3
CAISESGSGRVADTQYF
TGTGCCATCAGTGAGTCAGGTAGCGGGAGGGTAGCAGATACGCAGTATTTT
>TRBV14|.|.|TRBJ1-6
CASSQVAAGRSPLHF
TGTGCCAGCAGCCAAGTGGCGGCAGGGCGATCACCCCTCCACTTT
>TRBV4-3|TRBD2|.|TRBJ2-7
CASSQDRLAGHEQYF
TGCGCCAGCAGCCAAGATAGGCTAGCGGGCCACGAGCAGTACTTC
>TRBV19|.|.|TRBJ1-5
CASSPRLIQGRSQPQHF
TGTGCCAGTAGTCCCCGCCTTATACAGGGTAGGTCGCAGCCCCAGCATTTT
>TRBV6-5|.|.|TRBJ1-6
CASSYWPPLHF
TGTGCCAGCAGTTACTGGCCACCCCTCCACTTT